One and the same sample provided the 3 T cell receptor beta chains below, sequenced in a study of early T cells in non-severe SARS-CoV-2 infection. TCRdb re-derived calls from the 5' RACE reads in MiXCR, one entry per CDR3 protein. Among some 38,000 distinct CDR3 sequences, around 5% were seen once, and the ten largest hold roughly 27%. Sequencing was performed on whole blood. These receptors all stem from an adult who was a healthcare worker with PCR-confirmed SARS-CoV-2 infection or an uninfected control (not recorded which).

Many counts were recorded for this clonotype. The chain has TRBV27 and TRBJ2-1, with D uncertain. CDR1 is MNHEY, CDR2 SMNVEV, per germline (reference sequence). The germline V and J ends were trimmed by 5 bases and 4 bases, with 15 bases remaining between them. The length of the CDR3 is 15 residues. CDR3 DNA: TGTGCCAGCAGTCCGCCCCTTGAGAGGTACAATGAGCAGTTCTTC. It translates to CASSPPLERYNEQFF.

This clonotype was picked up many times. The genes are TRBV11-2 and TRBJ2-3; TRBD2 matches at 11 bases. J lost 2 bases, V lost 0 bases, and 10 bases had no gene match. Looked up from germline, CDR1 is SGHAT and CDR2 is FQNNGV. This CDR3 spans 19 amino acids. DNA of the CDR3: TGTGCCAGCAGCTTAGATCCCCCTACTAGCGGGGGATTCACAGATACGCAGTATTTT. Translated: CASSLDPPTSGGFTDTQYF.

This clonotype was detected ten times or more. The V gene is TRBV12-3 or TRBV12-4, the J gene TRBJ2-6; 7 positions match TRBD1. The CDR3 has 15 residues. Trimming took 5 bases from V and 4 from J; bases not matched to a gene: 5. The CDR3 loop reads CASSPTGAGANVLTF. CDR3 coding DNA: TGTGCCAGCAGTCCAACAGGGGCCGGGGCCAACGTCCTGACTTTC.